Below, 11 T cell receptor beta chains from the same sample are listed, as sequenced in a study of quantifying T cell responses using KT2 cells. For the study at large: RNA was reverse transcribed with TCR alpha and beta constant-region primers.

A single-stranded UMI oligo with SP2 sequence was ligated to cDNA 3' ends. An equimolar mix of RC1.1 and RC1.2 primed the beta chain across TRBC1 and TRBC2. TCRdb recomputed calls from the UMI-ligation and nested PCR reads with MiXCR, one row per CDR3 protein. The table includes about 41,000 distinct CDR3 sequences, approximately 15% detected once. Sequenced input: PBMCs spiked with cells of the T cell clone KT2. The receptors stem from a human donor.

This clonotype was picked up many times. The V gene is TRBV20-1, the J gene TRBJ2-5; 9 bases align to TRBD1. In germline, CDR1 is DFQATT, CDR2 SNEGSKA (reference sequence). CDR3 size: 13 residues. V dropped 5 bases and J dropped 5; count of bases not matched to a gene: 6. The CDR3 here is CSAQQGARETQYF. Here the CDR3 DNA reads TGCAGTGCTCAACAGGGGGCCCGGGAGACCCAGTACTTC.

This CDR3 reads CASSKSATVGEKLFF. For the CDR3, the DNA is TGTGCCAGCAGTAAATCGGCAACGGTGGGGGAAAAACTGTTTTTT. The chain joins TRBV2 to TRBJ1-4; D not resolved. Germline-derived CDR1 and CDR2 are SNHLY and FYNNEI. V dropped 5 bases and J dropped 8 bases, with 18 bases sitting between them. The CDR3 length is 15 residues.

CDR3 region: CASSLDRTNEKLFF. DNA of the CDR3: TGTGCCAGCAGCTTAGACAGGACAAATGAAAAACTGTTTTTT. This chain joins TRBV11-3 and TRBJ1-4; tentatively, D is TRBD1 (5 bases). This CDR3 is built from 14 residues. Germline loops: CDR1 SGHNT, CDR2 YENEEA. Trimming shortened V by 0 bases and J by 5 bases, and 7 bases separated the two germline ends.

This chain links TRBV15 with TRBJ2-1, with D perhaps given as TRBD1 or TRBD2 (5 bases each). Germline values: CDR1 LNHNV, CDR2 YYDKDF (reference sequence). This CDR3 comprises 13 residues. The V gene lost 1 base and the J gene lost 8 bases, with 9 bases spanning the gap. The CDR3 region has the DNA TGTGCCACCAGCAGAGGGGGGAGCCATGAGCAGTTCTTC. Translation gives CATSRGGSHEQFF.

The chain links TRBV6-6 to TRBJ1-4, with unresolved D. Trimming pared 2 bases from V and 6 bases from J, leaving 10 bases between. The CDR3 covers 14 residues. Per germline, CDR1 MNHNY and CDR2 SVGAGI (reference sequence). The CDR3 nucleotides are TGTGCCAGCAGTTACAGGGTGAGGGATGAAAAACTGTTTTTT. The encoded protein is CASSYRVRDEKLFF.

This chain links TRBV6-2 or TRBV6-3 with TRBJ2-1, with D possibly matching TRBD1 (5 bases). Germline V lookup: CDR1 MNHEY, CDR2 SVGEGT. The germline V and J ends were trimmed by 5 bases and 3 bases, with 17 bases remaining between them. The CDR3 extends over 16 amino acids. CDR3 bases: TGTGCCAGCAGTCCACCAAGGGGAATGGGCTACAATGAGCAGTTCTTC. Its protein is CASSPPRGMGYNEQFF.

This clonotype has only one observation. V usage is TRBV12-3 or TRBV12-4 and J usage is TRBJ1-5, with a weak D call TRBD1 (5 bases). There are 14 residues in the CDR3. The germline V and J ends were trimmed by 3 bases and 3 bases, with 9 bases remaining between them. The CDR3 DNA is TGTGCCAGCAGTTTTGCGGGGCCCAATCAGCCCCAGCATTTT. It encodes CASSFAGPNQPQHF.

Many counts were recorded for this clonotype. The CDR3 protein is CASSFVFGNYNEQFF. Written as DNA, the CDR3 is TGTGCCAGCAGCTTCGTCTTTGGGAATTACAATGAGCAGTTCTTC. The V gene is TRBV11-2, the J gene TRBJ2-1, with no clear D. The CDR3 has 15 residues. Trimming removed 3 bases at V and 4 bases at J, with 13 bases between. Germline V gene data show CDR1 as SGHAT and CDR2 as FQNNGV.

This chain joins TRBV6-6 and TRBJ2-7, with 8 positions matching TRBD2. J was trimmed by 3 bases and V by 6 bases; bases with no gene match: 4. Germline assignment: CDR1 MNHNY and CDR2 SVGAGI (reference sequence). The CDR3 contains 13 residues. The CDR3 nucleotides read TGTGCCAGCAGCCCGGGGGGGGTCTACGAGCAGTACTTC. It specifies CASSPGGVYEQYF.

This clonotype was picked up a small number of times. The chain employs TRBV27 and TRBJ1-1; D is uncertain. This CDR3 contains 14 residues. CDR1 MNHEY and CDR2 SMNVEV come from the germline V gene (reference sequence). V lost 0 bases and J lost 5, with 10 bases in between. CDR3 DNA: TGTGCCAGCAGTTTATCTGGGCCTAGGACTGAAGCTTTCTTT. Translation gives CASSLSGPRTEAFF.

This clonotype appeared a few times. The chain employs TRBV6-1 and TRBJ2-3; TRBD1 or TRBD2 may be the D gene (5 bases each). This CDR3 region has 15 residues. The ends were cut back, 6 bases at V and 4 bases at J, with 17 bases in the middle. The germline V gene has CDR1 MNHNS and CDR2 SASEGT. The CDR3 DNA reads TGTGCCAGCAGCACCGGGACGAGCCAGGCAGATACGCAGTATTTT. It specifies CASSTGTSQADTQYF.